The 10 T cell receptor beta chains given below trace back to one sample, sequenced in a study of CD8+ T cells in alopecia areata. RNA extraction and reverse transcription yielded cDNA as sequencing template. The repertoire was sequenced with immunoSEQ multiplex PCR; TCRdb's copy has only in-frame clones and lacks some. The data show about 170,000 clones, about three fifths seen once. Treatment reported: oral pan-JAK inhibitor, 5-10 mg twice daily. The sequencing used CD4+ T cells sorted from blood, collected at approximately week 56, from a patient treated with tofacitinib. Receptors were obtained from a human donor with alopecia areata.

The rearrangement joins TRBV5-1 to TRBJ2-7; D is perhaps TRBD1 or TRBD2 (5 bases each). This CDR3 is 14 amino acids long. Germline-derived CDR1 and CDR2 are SGHRS and YFSETQ. Between the trimmed V and J ends, which lost 2 bases and 2 bases, there was a span of 11 bases. CDR3 protein: CASSFGTGPYEQYF. The CDR3 DNA is TGCGCCAGCAGCTTCGGGACGGGTCCCTACGAGCAGTACTTC.

This clone was detected once. The chain is built from TRBV7-2 and TRBJ2-1; D is possibly TRBD1 (5 bases). Germline V gives CDR1 SGHTA, CDR2 FQGNSA. CDR3 length: 13 residues. V was pared by 0 bases and J by 7 bases, with 7 bases between. CDR3 sequence (DNA): TGTGCCAGCAGCTTAGCCAGGGAAAATGAGCAGTTCTTC. Its translation: CASSLARENEQFF.

The chain has TRBV7-9 and TRBJ1-1; 7 bases line up with TRBD1. Trimming took 5 bases from V and 1 from J; bases not matched to a gene: 13. The CDR3 covers 17 residues. Germline CDR1 is SEHNR and CDR2 is FQNEAQ (reference sequence). The CDR3 is CASSPGLGGQTNTEAFF. The CDR3 nucleotides are TGTGCCAGCAGCCCCGGGCTAGGGGGACAGACGAACACTGAAGCTTTCTTT.

The chain links TRBV5-6 to TRBJ2-3; possible D gene TRBD1, 5 bases. The germline V and J ends were trimmed by 0 bases and 2 bases, with 13 bases remaining between them. CDR1 SGHDT and CDR2 YYEEEE come from the germline V gene. This CDR3 has 16 amino acids. The CDR3 sequence is CASSLAVAGNTDTQYF. CDR3 nucleotides: TGTGCCAGCAGCTTGGCGGTGGCAGGGAACACAGATACGCAGTATTTT.

This clone has only a few counts. J is TRBJ1-5 and V is TRBV6-6; 10 nucleotides line up with TRBD1. The CDR3 extends over 14 amino acids. Per the germline V gene, CDR1 is MNHNY and CDR2 is SVGAGI (reference sequence). J lost 6 bases, V lost 1 base, and 0 bases had no gene match. CDR3 in amino acids: CASSYWTGGQPQHF. The DNA of the CDR3 is TGTGCCAGCAGTTACTGGACAGGGGGTCAGCCCCAGCATTTT.

In this sample, this clone turned up once. This chain connects TRBV7-9 to TRBJ2-7; a possible D gene is TRBD1 (7 bases). Germline CDR1 reads SEHNR; CDR2 reads FQNEAQ (reference sequence). Trimming cost V 4 bases and J 4 bases, with 17 bases left between them. CDR3 length: 15 residues. In nucleotides, the CDR3 is TGTGCCAGCAGCTCCGAGACCAGGGGGGTTTACGAGCAGTACTTC. It is translated as CASSSETRGVYEQYF.

This chain links TRBV4-1 with TRBJ2-7, with D perhaps matching TRBD1 or TRBD2 (6 bases each). Germline CDR1 MGHRA, CDR2 YSYEKL. This CDR3 region has 17 residues. V was clipped by 1 base and J by 0 bases, with 16 bases between them. CDR3 nucleotide sequence: TGCGCCAGCAGCCAAGGGGTATACAGGGAGGCCTCCTACGAGCAGTACTTC. Protein sequence: CASSQGVYREASYEQYF.

This clone appeared a few times. CDR3 sequence: CSVSGPQGSGELFF. The DNA for the CDR3 is TGCAGCGTCTCGGGGCCACAGGGTTCCGGGGAGCTGTTTTTT. The rearrangement joins TRBV29-1 to TRBJ2-2; tentative D call: TRBD1 (6 bases). V lost 6 bases and J lost 6, with 17 bases in between. The CDR3 is 14 residues long. CDR1 and CDR2 (germline): SQVTM, ANQGSEA.

The V and J genes are TRBV7-2 and TRBJ2-5, with D possibly being TRBD1 or TRBD2 (5 bases each). The ends were cut back, 5 bases at V and 2 bases at J, with 12 bases in the middle. This CDR3 is built from 14 residues. Germline values: CDR1 SGHTA, CDR2 FQGNSA. This CDR3 reads CASSHRGEQETQYF. The CDR3 DNA follows: TGTGCCAGCAGCCATAGAGGGGAACAAGAGACCCAGTACTTC. Supplemented by reference TRBV7-2 and TRBJ2-5, the full variable domain reads GAGVSQSPSNKVTEKGKDVELRCDPISGHTALYWYRQSLGQGLEFLIYFQGNSAPDKSGLPSDRFSAERTGGSVSTLTIQRTQQEDSAVYLCASSHRGEQETQYFGPGTRLLVL.

The rearrangement joins TRBV19 to TRBJ1-2; D is undetermined. Trimming took off 1 base at V and 4 bases at J, with 10 bases between the two ends. Germline-derived CDR1 and CDR2 are LNHDA and SQIVND (reference sequence). This CDR3 spans 14 amino acids. CDR3 DNA sequence: TGTGCCAGTAGTATAGTACAGAAAGGCTATGGCTACACCTTC. This translates into CASSIVQKGYGYTF.